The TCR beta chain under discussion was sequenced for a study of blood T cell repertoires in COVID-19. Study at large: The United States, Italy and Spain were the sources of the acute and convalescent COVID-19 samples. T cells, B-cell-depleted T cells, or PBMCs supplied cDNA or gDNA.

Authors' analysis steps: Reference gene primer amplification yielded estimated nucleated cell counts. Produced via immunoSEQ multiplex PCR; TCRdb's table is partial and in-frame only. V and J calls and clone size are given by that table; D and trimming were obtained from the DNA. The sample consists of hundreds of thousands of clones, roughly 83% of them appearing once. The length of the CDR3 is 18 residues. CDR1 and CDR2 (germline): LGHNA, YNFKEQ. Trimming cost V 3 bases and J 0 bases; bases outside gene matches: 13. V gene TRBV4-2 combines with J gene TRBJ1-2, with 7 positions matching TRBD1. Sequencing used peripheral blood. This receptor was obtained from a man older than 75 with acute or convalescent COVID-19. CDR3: CASSHRPPGQLANYGYTF. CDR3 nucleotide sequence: TGTGCCAGCAGCCACCGCCCCCCGGGACAGTTAGCTAACTATGGCTACACCTTC.